This TCR beta chain was captured in a study of regulatory T cells in long-lasting Graves disease (dated by TCRdb to the early 2020s). Regarding the research as a whole: In the newly diagnosed Graves' disease group, patients had been taking antithyroid drugs for less than 3 months. Patients with persistent Graves' disease were compared with patients with newly diagnosed Graves' disease using TCR sequencing and RNA sequencing of peripheral blood. The study was registered as a clinical trial and conducted in China. TCR sequencing covered some 13 persistent and around 20 newly diagnosed Graves' disease patients, some 35 samples in total. The research as a whole found: Persistent Graves' disease patients showed lower TCR Shannon entropy and fewer highly expanded clones than newly diagnosed patients, suggesting clonal expansion. Persistent patients shared more public clonotypes among themselves (around 3,000) than newly diagnosed patients did (more than 950). The study examined only peripheral blood because the primary lesion, thyroid tissue, could not be accessed. TRBV28, TRBJ1-2 and TRBJ2-5 were preferentially used in persistent disease, while TRBV20-1 and TRBJ2-1 were favored in newly diagnosed disease. Only the TCR beta chain was sequenced and analyzed. The authors noted that the small sample size was a limitation that may lower accuracy.

This clonotype was detected many times. It has no known antigen specificity. Base qualities are not provided; no much larger clone lies one nucleotide away. Libraries were prepared through multiplex PCR. TCRdb lists the instrument as Illumina HiSeq 4000. CDR3 regions were amplified by Arm-PCR with iRepertoire HTBI primers to construct TCR beta libraries. Before sequencing, the PCR products went through gel purification. On the study's bioinformatics: Gene usage analysis of CDR3 amino acid clonotypes used the approximately 56 TRBV and more than 13 TRBJ segments found across samples. Filtered high-quality paired reads were merged into contigs using COPE and FqMerger. BLAST was used to align contigs to IMGT TRBV, TRBD and TRBJ reference genes, and CDR3 was defined according to IMGT. Clonotypes above 0.1% frequency were classified as highly expanded clones. Shannon entropy was used to measure repertoire diversity, and the Gini coefficient was used to measure V-J evenness. A clonotype found in more than one individual was treated as public. TCRdb reprocessing: public reads trimmed at Q25 with fastp, clones called with MiXCR, in-frame beta chains kept. Identical CDR3 protein sequences are pooled into one entry, listed with their most common genes and DNA. The V and J calls were not made by the authors but by TCRdb's processing. Here the sample has 350,000 to 450,000 distinct CDR3 sequences; around 16% occur a single time. The ten largest make up under 9% of the sample.

After removal of 4 bases from V and 4 bases from J, the junction retains 13 bases not matched to a gene. Per the germline V gene, SGHTA is the CDR1 and FQGNSA is the CDR2. Taken from cysteine to phenylalanine, the CDR3 has 17 residues. Only the CDR3 DNA is retained, 51 bases long and in frame from the first base. Taken with the paper, the label for time point translates to: newly diagnosed GD, antithyroid drugs for less than 3 months. RNA was extracted from PBMCs in TRIzol for both TCR sequencing and RNA sequencing. Graves' disease was diagnosed according to American Thyroid Association guidelines. Patients for the study were recruited at an endocrinology department in Xi'an, China. Each patient gave approximately 8.8 milliliters of peripheral blood, collected in an EDTA anticoagulant tube. Ficoll Paque Plus density gradient separation was used to isolate PBMCs, and no further T cell sorting was done. An Agilent 2100 Bioanalyzer and agarose gel were used to check RNA quality, while a NanoDrop 2000 measured RNA concentration.

The sample was also linked to a second study, of T cells in Graves' hyperthyroidism and ophthalmopathy. The second investigation adds: A patient counted as having stable Graves' hyperthyroidism if no progression to ophthalmopathy occurred over 18 months of follow-up. Hyperthyroidism patients were aged 18 to 65 years and newly diagnosed, with disease duration of less than 2 months. The study excluded patients with uncontrolled infections, other autoimmune diseases, pregnancy or lactation. Clinical symptoms, serum thyroxine and TRAb, thyroid ultrasound, and orbital computed tomography formed the basis for the diagnoses. The first round of RT-PCR for the TCR CDR3 was performed with the HTBI primer set and the Qiagen OneStep RT-PCR kit. Most expanded thyroid clonotypes (frequency above 0.001) were also detected in blood, suggesting blood repertoires may reflect thyroid immune responses. Ophthalmopathy was separated from stable hyperthyroidism by a 13 V-J signature model, with 87.88% sensitivity and 81% to 83% specificity obtained in cross-validation and 80%/75% obtained in testing. During validation, the model predicted progression to ophthalmopathy a median of approximately 6.5 months ahead of onset, with 70.59% sensitivity and roughly 75% specificity. To identify distinguishing TCR V-J signatures, a discovery cohort of about 100 patients was used, comprising some 45 with Graves' ophthalmopathy and 57 with stable Graves' hyperthyroidism. Prospective prediction of ophthalmopathy was tested in an independent validation cohort consisting of 18 to 20 hyperthyroidism patients and some 17 patients who later progressed to ophthalmopathy. For training and testing, the roughly 93 patients in the discovery cohort were randomly divided in a 7:3 ratio. In several Graves' hyperthyroidism patients, the study also compared T-cell repertoires from thyroid tissue with T-cell repertoires from blood. Once sampling was done, hyperthyroidism patients were given methimazole at a starting dose of 30 mg daily, whereas ophthalmopathy patients were given high-dose intravenous methylprednisolone. Libraries were constructed in a second round of multiplex PCR, after which size selection and purification were carried out. Libraries were sequenced paired-end with 100 bp reads on an Illumina HiSeq2000. SOAPnuke was used to process the raw data, removing reads that contained adapters or uncalled bases, had a mean Phred below 15, or lacked an exact match to the constant primer or identifier. COPE v1.2.5 was used to merge the high-quality paired reads, and each unique nucleotide sequence was defined as a clonotype. Clonotypes were aligned to IMGT TRBV, TRBD and TRBJ reference segments using MiTCR v1.1. Only V-J combinations with frequency above 0.0001, covering roughly 99% of repertoires, were analysed. A TCS score was defined as the ratio of F50 (clonal expansion) to E x V (chaos), with BLOSUM62-based TCRdist applied between CDR3 peptides within each V-J. Welch's t-statistics and random forest reduced approximately 520 V-J features to about 13, which were used in a naive Bayes classifier (R e1071). Sample size was not statistically predetermined, and blinding of investigators to group allocation was not performed. According to the paper, TCR Vbeta CDR3 sequencing was carried out on 120 to 150 peripheral blood samples, which came from under 50 ophthalmopathy, under 85 hyperthyroidism and about 17 progressor patients.

The TCR originated in a woman in her thirties or forties with Graves disease. Donor details come from another sample of the same person, matched by shared clones. The chain couples TRBV7-2 to TRBJ2-7, with 10 junctional bases fitting TRBD2. The input for sequencing was peripheral blood mononuclear cells (PBMCs), taken at new diagnosis, from a patient treated with antithyroid drugs. The CDR3 region reads CASSSGRFSGRLYEQYF. Here is the DNA: TGTGCCAGCAGCTCAGGGAGGTTTAGCGGGAGGTTATACGAGCAGTACTTC.